This TCR beta chain was identified in a study of graft-versus-host responses after intestinal transplantation. Whole-study context: Each recipient received a multivisceral, liver-intestinal, or isolated intestinal graft.

Produced via immunoSEQ multiplex PCR; TCRdb's table is partial and in-frame only. The sample shows 65,000 to 90,000 clones, under 95% of them seen only once. General study findings and limits: Detected in recipient marrow were GvH clones, some of which were first observed in ileum or blood. Early HvG declines after transplant were associated with peak circulating GvH clone levels.

A word on this clone: The antigen is undetermined.

The sequencing used unstimulated CD8+ T cells sorted from spleen or lymph node cells, collected before transplant. The receptor's source is a human donor who was the organ donor for an intestinal transplant.

In DNA form, the CDR3 reads TGTGCCAGCACCTCGGCCGTGACAGATGAAGCTTTCTTT. This encodes CASTSAVTDEAFF. This rearrangement joins TRBV7-6 to TRBJ1-1; D perhaps matches TRBD1 (5 bases). Germline values: CDR1 SGHVS, CDR2 FNYEAQ. V was pared by 7 bases and J by 7 bases, with 16 bases between. The CDR3 has 13 residues.